This record concerns one TCR beta chain sequence. As yet, its antigen is unknown. Individual cDNA molecules carried attached unique molecular identifiers. TCRdb re-called the 5' RACE reads with MiXCR, one entry per CDR3 protein. Altogether approximately 90,000 distinct CDR3 sequences are present, roughly 17% being singletons, with the ten largest covering 4.5% to 6.5%. The data were taken from a study of early T cells in non-severe SARS-CoV-2 infection. As for the study in general: Unsorted whole blood bulk RNA was sequenced, with unpaired chains.

V was pared by 6 bases and J by 9 bases, with 9 bases between. CDR3 length: 11 amino acids. The study, taken as a whole, reports: VDJdb-based annotation leaned toward anti-spike CD8 responses and missed private and CD4 specificities.

The sample in question was whole blood, obtained at baseline. The clonotype comes from an adult who was a healthcare worker with PCR-confirmed SARS-CoV-2 infection or an uninfected control (not recorded which). The genes are TRBV12-3 or TRBV12-4 and TRBJ2-1; TRBD2 might be the D (6 bases). CDR3 nucleotide sequence: TGTGCCAGCAGCCTACTAGCTGAGCAGTTCTTC. Protein product: CASSLLAEQFF.